This T cell receptor (beta chain) was captured by sequencing in a study of T cells in Graves' hyperthyroidism and ophthalmopathy. The study enrolled patients aged 18 to 65 with newly diagnosed hyperthyroidism of under 2 months' duration. Extraction of PBMCs used 9 to 10 ml of fresh peripheral blood. TCR beta CDR3 region amplification was performed from RNA transcripts. The study used the HTBI primer set for a first-round RT-PCR of the TCR CDR3. From the multiplex PCR reads, TCRdb called clonotypes with MiXCR, one entry per CDR3 protein. There are approximately 330,000 distinct CDR3 sequences in the sample; roughly 21% occur only once, and 50% lies in the top ten. This CDR3 contains 12 residues. Germline-derived CDR1 and CDR2 are MDHEN and SYDVKM. V lost 6 bases and J lost 7, with 11 bases in between.

Sequencing input: blood. The TCR originated in a woman aged 45-60 years with Graves' hyperthyroidism. The J gene is TRBJ2-3, the V gene TRBV28, with D possibly TRBD1 on 6 matching bases. CDR3 protein: CASSPGVNTQYF. CDR3 in DNA: TGTGCCAGCAGCCCAGGGGTAAATACGCAGTATTTT.